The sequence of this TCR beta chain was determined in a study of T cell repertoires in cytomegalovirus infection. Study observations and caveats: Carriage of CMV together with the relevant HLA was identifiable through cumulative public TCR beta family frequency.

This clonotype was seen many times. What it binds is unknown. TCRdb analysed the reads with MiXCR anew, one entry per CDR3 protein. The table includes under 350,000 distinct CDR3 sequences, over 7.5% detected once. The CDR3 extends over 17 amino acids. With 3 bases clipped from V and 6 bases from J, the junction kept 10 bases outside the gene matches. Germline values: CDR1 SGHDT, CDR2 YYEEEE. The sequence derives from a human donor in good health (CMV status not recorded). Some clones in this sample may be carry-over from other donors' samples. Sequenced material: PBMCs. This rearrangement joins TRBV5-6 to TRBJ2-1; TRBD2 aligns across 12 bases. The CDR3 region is CASSSTSGRTHRNEQFF. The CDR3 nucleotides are TGTGCCAGCAGCTCAACTAGCGGGAGGACCCATCGCAATGAGCAGTTCTTC. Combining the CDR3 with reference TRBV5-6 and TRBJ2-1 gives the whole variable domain DAGVTQSPTHLIKTRGQQVTLRCSPKSGHDTVSWYQQALGQGPQFIFQYYEEEERQRGNFPDRFSGHQFPNYSSELNVNALLLGDSALYLCASSSTSGRTHRNEQFFGPGTRLTVL.